Listed below are T cell receptor beta chains from one sample, sequenced in a study of blood T cell repertoires in COVID-19. Using immunoSEQ multiplex PCR, the repertoire was profiled, and TCRdb retains in-frame clones only, with some absent. The top ten hold 1.5% to 1.7% of the sample, which has 350,000 to 450,000 clones, about 91% seen once. The sequenced material came from peripheral blood. The receptors stem from a woman aged 40 to 49 with COVID-19, enrolled during active disease. Both conserved end residues are part of each CDR3. A D gene is named only where the DNA matches it firmly. Clone size, where shown, is once, few, many, or a class for clones that have expanded.

d_call	v_call	j_call	clone_size	cdr3_length	cdr3_aa	cdr3_nt
TRBD2	TRBV20-1	TRBJ2-5	-	17	CSASLPSGGVLGETQYF	TGCAGTGCTAGTTTACCAAGCGGGGGGGTTCTTGGGGAGACCCAGTACTTC
TRBD1	TRBV27	TRBJ1-6	-	15	CASSPGQGFNSPLHF	TGTGCCAGCAGTCCGGGACAGGGTTTCAATTCACCCCTCCACTTT
-	TRBV5-6	TRBJ1-3	-	14	CASRPQGSGNTIYF	TGTGCCAGCCGACCTCAGGGTTCTGGAAACACCATATATTTT
TRBD2	TRBV6-2/TRBV6-3	TRBJ2-3	-	15	CASSRTSGGTDTQYF	TGTGCCAGCAGTCGGACTAGCGGGGGCACAGATACGCAGTATTTT
-	TRBV7-3	TRBJ1-1	-	13	CASSFTKNTEAFF	TGTGCCAGCAGCTTCACAAAGAACACTGAAGCTTTCTTT
-	TRBV6-2/TRBV6-3	TRBJ2-1	-	13	CASSLRQNNEQFF	TGTGCCAGCAGCCTTAGACAAAACAATGAGCAGTTCTTC
-	TRBV5-1	TRBJ1-1	-	15	CASSLEGNAVTEAFF	TGCGCCAGCAGCTTGGAAGGAAACGCGGTCACTGAAGCTTTCTTT
TRBD1	TRBV5-1	TRBJ2-5	-	14	CASRSTGGGETQYF	TGCGCCAGCAGGTCGACAGGGGGCGGAGAGACCCAGTACTTC
-	TRBV7-9	TRBJ2-2	-	15	CASSLNPTGTGELFF	TGTGCCAGCAGCCTAAACCCCACGGGGACCGGGGAGCTGTTTTTT
-	TRBV6-6	TRBJ2-2	-	15	CASSYRPRVTGELFF	TGTGCCAGCAGTTACCGACCGAGGGTTACCGGGGAGCTGTTTTTT
TRBD1	TRBV10-3	TRBJ1-1	-	13	CAIMDRVETEAFF	TGTGCCATCATGGACAGGGTTGAAACTGAAGCTTTCTTT
-	TRBV6-2/TRBV6-3	TRBJ1-5	-	15	CASSPAAYSNQPQHF	TGTGCCAGCAGCCCCGCGGCTTATAGCAATCAGCCCCAGCATTTT
TRBD1	TRBV19	TRBJ1-4	-	16	CASSQDRAATNEKLFF	TGTGCCAGTTCCCAGGACAGGGCAGCAACTAATGAAAAACTGTTTTTT
-	TRBV10-3	TRBJ1-5	-	16	CAISGNPRGPGQPQHF	TGTGCCATCAGTGGTAATCCCAGGGGCCCTGGTCAGCCCCAGCATTTT
TRBD1	TRBV28	TRBJ1-1	-	16	CASRISLGQGNTEAFF	TGTGCCAGCAGGATATCCTTGGGACAGGGTAACACTGAAGCTTTCTTT
-	TRBV9	TRBJ2-7	-	14	CASSVAASPYEQYF	TGTGCCAGCAGCGTAGCGGCTAGCCCCTACGAGCAGTACTTC
-	TRBV9	TRBJ1-2	-	14	CASSVGGGRGGYTF	TGTGCCAGCAGCGTAGGGGGAGGGAGGGGTGGCTACACCTTC
-	TRBV23-1	TRBJ1-1	-	15	CASSRPSGGLTEAFF	TGCGCCAGCAGTCGGCCGTCGGGGGGGCTCACTGAAGCTTTCTTT
-	TRBV5-1	TRBJ1-4	once	16	CASSQSPDATNEKLFF	TGCGCCAGCAGCCAATCTCCAGATGCCACTAATGAAAAACTGTTTTTT
TRBD1	TRBV29-1	TRBJ1-1	-	19	CSVEGTGDVGRLLNTEAFF	TGCAGCGTTGAAGGGACAGGTGATGTTGGGCGACTCTTGAACACTGAAGCTTTCTTT
TRBD1	TRBV18	TRBJ1-1	-	15	CASSPGPRGQAEAFF	TGTGCCAGCTCACCGGGCCCAAGGGGACAGGCAGAAGCTTTCTTT
TRBD1	TRBV7-6	TRBJ1-1	once	15	CASREIGQVGTEAFF	TGTGCCAGCAGGGAGATAGGACAGGTTGGCACTGAAGCTTTCTTT
TRBD2	TRBV11-3	TRBJ2-2	-	17	CASSLDTGGTHSGELFF	TGTGCCAGCAGCTTAGATACGGGGGGGACCCACAGCGGGGAGCTGTTTTTT
TRBD2	TRBV6-1	TRBJ2-7	-	15	CASSERSSGSYEQYF	TGTGCCAGCAGTGAAAGGTCTAGCGGATCCTACGAGCAGTACTTC
TRBD1	TRBV3-1/TRBV3-2	TRBJ1-2	-	16	CASSQRTGAGDYGYTF	TGTGCCAGCAGCCAACGGACAGGAGCCGGTGACTATGGCTACACCTTC
-	TRBV7-9	TRBJ1-2	few	12	CASSLVDSGYTF	TGTGCCAGCAGCTTAGTAGACAGTGGCTACACCTTC
TRBD2	TRBV10-3	TRBJ2-1	-	16	CAISESTSGVWNEQFF	TGTGCCATCAGTGAGTCGACTAGCGGGGTGTGGAATGAGCAGTTCTTC
TRBD1	TRBV6-2/TRBV6-3	TRBJ2-7	few	15	CASSPRGQGSYEQYF	TGTGCCAGCAGCCCCAGGGGACAGGGGTCCTACGAGCAGTACTTC
-	TRBV20-1	TRBJ1-6	-	11	CSAFGGSPLHF	TGCAGTGCCTTCGGGGGGTCACCCCTCCACTTT
-	TRBV29-1	TRBJ1-4	-	13	CSASGILNEKLFF	TGCAGCGCTTCAGGGATTCTTAATGAAAAACTGTTTTTT
-	TRBV12-3/TRBV12-4	TRBJ1-2	-	13	CASSFGGPYGYTF	TGTGCCAGCAGTTTTGGAGGTCCTTATGGCTACACCTTC
-	TRBV9	TRBJ1-5	once	14	CASSAGGINQPQHF	TGTGCCAGCAGCGCCGGGGGGATCAATCAGCCCCAGCATTTT
TRBD1	TRBV5-1	TRBJ2-7	-	14	CASSSGTGGGEQYF	TGCGCCAGCAGCTCCGGGACAGGGGGAGGCGAGCAGTACTTC
TRBD1	TRBV28	TRBJ1-2	once	15	CASSLTGQGNYGYTF	TGTGCCAGCAGCTTGACGGGACAGGGAAACTATGGCTACACCTTC
TRBD1	TRBV20-1	TRBJ1-2	once	11	CSARDSYGYTF	TGCAGTGCTCGGGACAGCTATGGCTACACCTTC